The 18 T cell receptor beta chains below all came from one sample that was sequenced in a study of identical twins. TCRdb fed the 5' RACE reads into MiXCR, producing one record per CDR3 protein. The sample holds around 490,000 distinct CDR3 sequences, approximately 20% seen once. These data also featured in a second study, about yellow fever vaccine responses in identical twins.

Sequencing used CD4+ T cells sorted from blood. These receptor sequences come from a woman between 18 and 29 years old in good health.

The chain is built from TRBV5-6 and TRBJ1-1, with D tentatively TRBD1 (6 bases). The V and J ends lost 4 bases and 4 bases respectively, with 17 bases between them. This CDR3 region has 15 residues. The germline V gene encodes CDR1 SGHDT and CDR2 YYEEEE. The CDR3 protein is CASSTPQGTGTEAFF. The CDR3 DNA sequence: TGTGCCAGCAGCACGCCACAGGGTACGGGCACTGAAGCTTTCTTT.

This chain connects TRBV6-1 to TRBJ1-5; possibly TRBD1 for D (5 bases). This CDR3 spans 14 amino acids. CDR1 and CDR2 (germline): MNHNS, SASEGT. V gave up 4 bases and J gave up 6 bases, with 13 bases separating them. CDR3 DNA sequence: TGTGCCAGCAGTGGGGTGGACATTGGTCAGCCCCAGCATTTT. Translation: CASSGVDIGQPQHF.

The rearrangement uses TRBV6-1 and TRBJ2-5; D ambiguous. Germline-derived CDR1 and CDR2 are MNHNS and SASEGT. The CDR3 spans 17 residues. The V end lost 6 bases, the J end lost 1 base, and 21 bases lay between the germline ends. The CDR3: CASRPFPTGQAQETQYF. CDR3 DNA: TGTGCCAGCAGACCCTTTCCAACCGGTCAGGCCCAAGAGACCCAGTACTTC.

The chain recombines TRBV10-3 with TRBJ2-3; 7 bases line up with TRBD1. The CDR3 consists of 15 residues. From germline, CDR1 is ENHRY and CDR2 SYGVKD. With V trimmed by 1 base and J by 0 bases, 1 base remained unmatched. The CDR3 DNA reads TGTGCCATCAGTGAGTTACAGGGGAGCACAGATACGCAGTATTTT. This sequence encodes CAISELQGSTDTQYF.

The chain has TRBV12-3 or TRBV12-4 and TRBJ2-2, with 11 bases matching TRBD2. CDR3 length: 17 amino acids. The ends lost 6 bases at V and 2 bases at J; junction bases unmatched: 8. The chain's CDR3 is CASSALAGAVNTGELFF. CDR3 bases: TGTGCCAGCAGCGCACTAGCGGGGGCAGTTAACACCGGGGAGCTGTTTTTT.

As regards this clonotype: At one boundary the junction diverges from the germline segment, which might be a read error. The chain combines TRBV11-2 with TRBJ2-1; no reliable D call. The CDR3 consists of 13 residues. Germline V gives CDR1 SGHAT, CDR2 FQNNGV. DNA for the CDR3: TGTGCCAGCAGCTTATCATCCACGGGTGAGGAGTTCTTC. As protein: CASSLSSTGEEFF. The full variable domain, with the rest looked up from reference TRBV11-2 and TRBJ2-1, is EAGVAQSPRYKIIEKRQSVAFWCNPISGHATLYWYQQILGQGPKLLIQFQNNGVVDDSQLPKDRFSAERLKGVDSTLKIQPAKLEDSAVYLCASSLSSTGEEFFGPGTRLTVL.

This clonotype was seen only a few times. J is TRBJ2-7 and V is TRBV20-1, with D unclear. Trimming removed 6 bases from V and 5 bases from J, with 8 bases in between. This CDR3 region has 10 residues. Germline V lookup: CDR1 DFQATT, CDR2 SNEGSKA (reference sequence). The CDR3 sequence: CSAVGDEQYF. The CDR3 nucleotides read TGCAGTGCCGTCGGTGACGAGCAGTACTTC.

This clonotype was observed a handful of times. The V call is TRBV7-9, the J call TRBJ2-3; possible D gene TRBD2, 6 bases. V gave up 5 bases and J gave up 0 bases, with 12 bases separating them. The germline V gene encodes CDR1 SEHNR and CDR2 FQNEAQ (reference sequence). The CDR3 has 15 amino acids. CDR3 nucleotides: TGTGCCAGCAGCGCACCCGGGACTAGCACAGATACGCAGTATTTT. It is translated as CASSAPGTSTDTQYF.

There are a few counts of this clonotype. DNA for the CDR3: TGCGCCAGCAGCTTGGGGGGTTTGGTCGAGACCCAGTACTTC. This codes for CASSLGGLVETQYF. The chain carries TRBV5-1 and TRBJ2-5; D ambiguous. V was clipped by 0 bases and J by 5 bases, with 11 bases between them. The CDR3 is 14 residues long. In germline, CDR1 is SGHRS, CDR2 YFSETQ.

Only a few counts were recorded for this clonotype. V and J are TRBV5-1 and TRBJ2-5; TRBD1 is a possible D gene (6 bases). Deletions cut 2 bases from V and 4 bases from J, with 21 bases between. The CDR3 loop spans 17 amino acids. CDR1 and CDR2 (germline): SGHRS, YFSETQ. The CDR3 protein is CASSLASLGASIETQYF. The CDR3 DNA sequence: TGCGCCAGCAGCTTAGCCTCTCTGGGGGCGTCGATAGAGACCCAGTACTTC.

The J gene is TRBJ1-1, the V gene TRBV10-2; D is unresolved. The CDR3 sequence is 13 residues long. The V gene's germline CDR1 is WSHSY and CDR2 SAAADI. V lost 6 bases and J 1 base, leaving 9 bases between the germline ends. The CDR3 region has the DNA TGCGCCAGCAGACGCAACGAGAACACTGAAGCTTTCTTT. Translation gives CASRRNENTEAFF.

In its sample, this clonotype was seen a few times. The chain carries TRBV12-3 or TRBV12-4 and TRBJ1-6; D call uncertain. The CDR3 has 13 amino acids. The germline V and J ends were trimmed by 8 bases and 7 bases, with 12 bases remaining between them. The CDR3 DNA follows: TGTGCCAGCGGTTCAGGAATGAATTCACCCCTCCACTTT. Protein sequence: CASGSGMNSPLHF.

J is TRBJ2-5 and V is TRBV12-3 or TRBV12-4, with a weak D call TRBD2 (7 bases). The CDR3 covers 15 residues. Trimming took 6 bases from V and 5 from J, leaving 19 bases between them. The CDR3 reads CASSLREQGGETQYF. In DNA, the CDR3 is TGTGCCAGCAGCCTAAGGGAACAGGGAGGGGAGACCCAGTACTTC.

This rearrangement joins TRBV5-1 to TRBJ2-3; 8 nucleotides line up with TRBD2. V trimming: 0 bases; J trimming: 0 bases; junction bases outside the gene matches: 3. The CDR3 runs 16 residues. Looked up from germline, CDR1 is SGHRS and CDR2 is YFSETQ. CDR3 sequence (DNA): TGCGCCAGCAGCTTGGGACTAGCGTCTAGCACAGATACGCAGTATTTT. Translated: CASSLGLASSTDTQYF. Together with reference TRBV5-1 and TRBJ2-3, the CDR3 gives the full variable domain: KAGVTQTPRYLIKTRGQQVTLSCSPISGHRSVSWYQQTPGQGLQFLFEYFSETQRNKGNFPGRFSGRQFSNSRSEMNVSTLELGDSALYLCASSLGLASSTDTQYFGPGTRLTVL.

This clonotype turned up a few times. The rearrangement joins TRBV28 to TRBJ2-1; D is unresolved. Germline assignment: CDR1 MDHEN and CDR2 SYDVKM. The V and J ends lost 1 base and 9 bases respectively, with 4 bases between them. The CDR3 consists of 11 residues. CDR3: CASSLFSEQFF. CDR3 in DNA: TGTGCCAGCAGTTTATTCAGTGAGCAGTTCTTC.

The chain couples TRBV6-6 to TRBJ1-5; D call uncertain. The CDR3 is 13 amino acids. Germline loops: CDR1 MNHNY, CDR2 SVGAGI (reference sequence). The V end was cut by 6 bases, the J end by 3 bases, with 9 bases between. In DNA form, the CDR3 reads TGTGCCAGCAGGGGCTCTCTCAATCAGCCCCAGCATTTT. Its translation: CASRGSLNQPQHF.

This chain uses TRBV7-2 with TRBJ2-1; no clear D gene. CDR1 and CDR2 from the germline V gene are SGHTA and FQGNSA. V was cut by 0 bases and J by 5 bases, with 11 bases left in between. The CDR3 loop spans 15 amino acids. This CDR3 reads CASSLAAATNNEQFF. CDR3 sequence (DNA): TGTGCCAGCAGCTTAGCGGCGGCCACCAACAATGAGCAGTTCTTC.

The J gene is TRBJ2-7, the V gene TRBV7-9, with 7 bases fitting TRBD1. CDR1 and CDR2 from the germline V gene are SEHNR and FQNEAQ (reference sequence). The CDR3 runs to 16 residues. The V and J ends lost 5 bases and 2 bases, in that order; junction bases with no gene match: 12. For the CDR3, the DNA is TGTGCCAGCAGCCCCGCCCGGACAGGTCAGACCTACGAGCAGTACTTC. It translates to CASSPARTGQTYEQYF.